Listed below are T cell receptor beta chains from one sample, sequenced in a study of cytomegalovirus exposure and HLA in healthy donors. Measured with immunoSEQ multiplex PCR; TCRdb has only the in-frame clones, and not every one. The repertoire includes around 200,000 clones, 65% to 85% of them detected once, and roughly 1.5% sits in the top ten. Source material: PBMCs. The receptors come from a man aged 45 to 65 in good health and CMV-seronegative. CDR3s include the opening cysteine and the closing phenylalanine or tryptophan. The order of the fields is J gene, V gene, D gene, clone size, CDR3 protein, CDR3 DNA. The D gene is left open where the match is weak. Clone size is given for some rows only: seen once, a few or many times, or a class if the clone is expanded.

>TRBJ2-6|TRBV28|TRBD1|-
CASSGRGPGANVLTF
TGTGCCAGCAGCGGAAGGGGGCCTGGGGCCAACGTCCTGACTTTC
>TRBJ2-1|TRBV5-4|TRBD2|-
CASSSGLAGGNEQFF
TGTGCCAGCAGCTCGGGACTAGCGGGGGGGAATGAGCAGTTCTTC
>TRBJ1-5|TRBV7-8|TRBD1|-
CASSLDRNQPQHF
TGTGCCAGCAGCCTGGACAGGAATCAGCCCCAGCATTTT
>TRBJ2-1|TRBV6-6|-|-
CASLVSSYNEQFF
TGTGCCAGCCTGGTTAGCTCCTACAATGAGCAGTTCTTC
>TRBJ2-5|TRBV5-8|TRBD1|few
CASSLALDRKEETQYF
TGTGCCAGCAGCTTGGCCTTGGACAGGAAAGAGGAGACCCAGTACTTC
>TRBJ2-5|TRBV5-1|-|-
CASSLSDRTQETQYF
TGCGCCAGCAGCTTGAGTGACAGAACCCAAGAGACCCAGTACTTC
>TRBJ2-5|TRBV18|-|-
CASSPGGDLYF
TGTGCCAGCTCACCGGGTGGAGACCTCTACTTC
>TRBJ1-1|TRBV19|TRBD1|-
CASSRDRGSEAFF
TGTGCCAGTAGTCGCGACAGGGGGTCCGAAGCTTTCTTT
>TRBJ2-1|TRBV7-9|-|-
CASTLNRVNEQFF
TGTGCCAGCACCCTAAACAGGGTAAATGAGCAGTTCTTC
>TRBJ2-1|TRBV7-8|-|-
CASSLTVRGPSSYNEQFF
TGTGCCAGCAGCTTAACTGTCAGGGGACCCAGCTCCTACAATGAGCAGTTCTTC
>TRBJ1-2|TRBV30|-|-
CAWSDGRGDYGYTF
TGTGCCTGGAGTGATGGGCGGGGAGACTATGGCTACACCTTC
>TRBJ2-2|TRBV27|TRBD1|-
CASSLSIRGRIGELFF
TGTGCCAGCAGTTTATCTATCAGGGGGCGTATCGGGGAGCTGTTTTTT
>TRBJ1-5|TRBV9|-|few
CASSVGQGDTQPQHF
TGTGCCAGCAGCGTAGGGCAAGGCGACACCCAGCCCCAGCATTTT
>TRBJ2-1|TRBV5-1|-|-
CASNPRDPIYNEQFF
TGCGCCAGCAACCCTCGCGATCCAATCTACAATGAGCAGTTCTTC
>TRBJ1-5|TRBV27|TRBD1|-
CASSLEGGINQPQHF
TGTGCCAGCAGTTTAGAAGGGGGCATCAATCAGCCCCAGCATTTT
>TRBJ2-2|TRBV9|TRBD1|-
CASSPGQGSTGELFF
TGTGCCAGCAGTCCTGGACAGGGGAGCACCGGGGAGCTGTTTTTT
>TRBJ2-2|TRBV7-2|-|-
CASSLVSWRDDTGELFF
TGTGCCAGCAGCTTAGTGTCCTGGCGGGATGACACCGGGGAGCTGTTTTTT
>TRBJ1-4|TRBV5-1|-|-
CASSRGGVLEKLFF
TGCGCCAGCAGCCGAGGGGGGGTACTGGAAAAACTGTTTTTT
>TRBJ2-5|TRBV6-1|TRBD2|-
CASSVGGRAQETQYF
TGTGCCAGCAGTGTTGGCGGGAGGGCCCAAGAGACCCAGTACTTC
>TRBJ2-7|TRBV19|TRBD2|-
CASRPSGRAEQYF
TGTGCCAGTAGGCCTAGCGGGAGAGCCGAGCAGTACTTC
>TRBJ2-2|TRBV6-5|TRBD1|few
CASRSDRGNTGELFF
TGTGCCAGCAGGTCGGACAGGGGGAACACCGGGGAGCTGTTTTTT
>TRBJ2-1|TRBV7-9|TRBD2|-
CASSPGLAGVNEQFF
TGTGCCAGCAGCCCCGGACTAGCGGGAGTCAATGAGCAGTTCTTC